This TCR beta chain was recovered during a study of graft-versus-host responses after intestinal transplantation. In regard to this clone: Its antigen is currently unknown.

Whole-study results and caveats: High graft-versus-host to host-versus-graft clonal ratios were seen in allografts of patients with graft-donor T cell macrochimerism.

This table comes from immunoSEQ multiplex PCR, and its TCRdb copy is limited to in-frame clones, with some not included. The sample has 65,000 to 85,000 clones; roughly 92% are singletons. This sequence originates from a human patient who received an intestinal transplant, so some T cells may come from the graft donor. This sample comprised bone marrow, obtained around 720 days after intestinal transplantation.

CDR3 nucleotides: TGTGCCAGCAGCAACAGGGGGTGGATAACAGATACGCAGTATTTT. It is translated as CASSNRGWITDTQYF. The genes are TRBV6-1 and TRBJ2-3; TRBD1 matches at 8 bases. CDR3 length: 15 residues. Per the germline V gene, CDR1 is MNHNS and CDR2 is SASEGT. V shed 6 bases and J 3 bases; nucleotides not matched to a gene: 8.